The rows below give T cell receptor beta chains drawn from one sample of a study of CD8+CD57+ T cells in acquired aplastic anemia. TCRdb reprocessed the reads via MiXCR and lists one record per CDR3 protein. The table lists around 290,000 distinct CDR3 sequences, approximately 58% of them singletons, with roughly 1.2% in the top ten. Material: sorted CD4+, CD8+, or CD8+CD57+ T cells (not recorded which) from PBMCs. These TCRs come from a human donor with aplastic anemia. The CDR3 runs from the conserved cysteine through the conserved F or W. D genes are given only for firm matches. Some rows have no size entry. The others give once, few or many, or a class for an expanded clone.

clone_size,j_call,v_call,d_call,cdr3_aa,cdr3_nt
once,TRBJ1-4,TRBV25-1,TRBD1,CASSPDRGKLFF,TGTGCCAGCTCACCGGACAGGGGAAAACTGTTTTTT
.,TRBJ1-1,TRBV15,.,CATSRDPRGGEAFF,TGTGCCACCAGCAGAGACCCAAGAGGGGGTGAAGCTTTCTTT
few,TRBJ2-7,TRBV20-1,.,CSAESAYEQYF,TGCAGTGCGGAGTCAGCCTACGAGCAGTACTTC
many,TRBJ1-1,TRBV6-6,.,CASSYLGPEAFF,TGTGCCAGCAGTTATCTAGGGCCTGAAGCTTTCTTT
.,TRBJ1-5,TRBV29-1,.,CSLSPNQPQHF,TGCAGCTTGTCCCCCAATCAGCCCCAGCATTTT
few,TRBJ2-4,TRBV10-3,TRBD2,CAISGTSGSRNIQYF,TGTGCCATCAGCGGGACTAGCGGGAGTCGAAACATTCAGTACTTC
many,TRBJ2-4,TRBV20-1,.,CSARPGPGAKNIQYF,TGCAGTGCTAGACCGGGACCGGGAGCCAAAAACATTCAGTACTTC
once,TRBJ2-6,TRBV24-1,.,CATLDSSGANVLTF,TGTGCCACCCTAGACAGCTCTGGGGCCAACGTCCTGACTTTC
many,TRBJ1-3,TRBV11-2,.,CASSPLRAREAPFGNTIYF,TGTGCCAGCAGCCCGCTTCGCGCGAGAGAAGCGCCCTTTGGAAACACCATATATTTT
.,TRBJ2-7,TRBV20-1,.,CSAKNGSTYEQYF,TGCAGTGCTAAGAACGGGAGTACTTACGAGCAGTACTTC
.,TRBJ2-7,TRBV19,.,CASSKNGAETYEQYF,TGTGCCAGTAGTAAAAATGGGGCGGAAACCTACGAGCAGTACTTC
once,TRBJ1-1,TRBV5-1,TRBD1,CASSRPRDRDYEAFF,TGCGCCAGCAGCCGACCCCGGGACAGGGACTACGAAGCTTTCTTT